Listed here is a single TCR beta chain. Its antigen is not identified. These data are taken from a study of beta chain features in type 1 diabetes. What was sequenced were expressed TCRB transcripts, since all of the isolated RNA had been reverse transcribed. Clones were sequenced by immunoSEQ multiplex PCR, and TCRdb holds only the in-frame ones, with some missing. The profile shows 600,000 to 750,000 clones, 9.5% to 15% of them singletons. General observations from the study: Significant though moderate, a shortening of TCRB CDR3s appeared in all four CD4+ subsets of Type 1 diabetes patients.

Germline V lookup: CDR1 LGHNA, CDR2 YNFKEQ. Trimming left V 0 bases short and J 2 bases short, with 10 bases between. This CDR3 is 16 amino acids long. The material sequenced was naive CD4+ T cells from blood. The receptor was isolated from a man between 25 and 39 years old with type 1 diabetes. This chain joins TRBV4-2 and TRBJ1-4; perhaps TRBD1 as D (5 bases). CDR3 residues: CASSQDWGRTNEKLFF. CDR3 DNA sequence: TGTGCCAGCAGCCAAGATTGGGGGAGGACTAATGAAAAACTGTTTTTT.